This passage covers 14 T cell receptor beta chains from one sample sequenced in a study of response to subunit inactivated influenza vaccine. TCRdb re-called the RT-PCR reads through MiXCR, storing one row per CDR3 protein. The sample has 550,000 to 800,000 distinct CDR3 sequences, approximately 14% seen once. The sample here was PBMCs from blood, taken approximately 13 days after vaccination. Every receptor here comes from a man in his fifties or sixties who received an inactivated influenza vaccine.

This clonotype has at least ten counts. The rearrangement uses TRBV2 and TRBJ2-1; TRBD2 matches 15 bases. The CDR3 loop spans 16 amino acids. V trimming: 3 bases; J trimming: 14 bases; junction bases outside the gene matches: 11. Germline assignment: CDR1 SNHLY and CDR2 FYNNEI. CDR3 amino acids: CASSERTSGGAPGEFF. DNA for the CDR3: TGTGCCAGCAGTGAGAGGACTAGCGGGGGGGCCCCCGGCGAGTTCTTC.

The chain uses TRBV6-2 or TRBV6-3 and TRBJ2-7, with D tentatively TRBD2 (6 bases). The length of the CDR3 is 15 residues. The V and J ends lost 5 bases and 2 bases respectively, with 16 bases between them. CDR1 and CDR2 from the germline V gene are MNHEY and SVGEGT. CDR3 nucleotide sequence: TGTGCCAGCAGTCCCTTCGGAGGGATAACCTACGAGCAGTACTTC. It yields the protein CASSPFGGITYEQYF.

This clonotype was observed a few times. This chain joins TRBV12-3 or TRBV12-4 and TRBJ1-2; 7 bases match TRBD1. V was pared by 6 bases and J by 6 bases, with 13 bases of the junction left unmatched. This CDR3 has 15 residues. CDR3 loop: CASSALDRRLNGYTF. The CDR3 coding sequence is TGTGCCAGCAGCGCCCTGGACAGGAGGCTGAATGGCTACACCTTC.

The rearrangement uses TRBV7-3 and TRBJ2-7; TRBD2 agrees at 7 bases. The CDR3 consists of 15 residues. CDR1 is SGHTA and CDR2 is FQGTGA in the germline V gene. Trimming took 2 bases from V and 5 from J; bases not matched to a gene: 9. The CDR3 DNA is TGTGCCAGCAGCTTAGCGGGAGCGGGGTTCAACGAGCAGTACTTC. Translating it yields CASSLAGAGFNEQYF.

In its sample, this clonotype was seen many times. The J gene is TRBJ1-5, the V gene TRBV12-3 or TRBV12-4; no clear D. V lost 2 bases, J lost 0 bases, and 2 bases lay in between. This CDR3 is built from 13 residues. The CDR3 DNA sequence: TGTGCCAGCAGTTTAAGTAGCAATCAGCCCCAGCATTTT. Amino acids: CASSLSSNQPQHF.

The chain couples TRBV7-2 to TRBJ2-7; possibly TRBD1 for D (6 bases). Germline assignment: CDR1 SGHTA and CDR2 FQGNSA. With 5 bases removed from V and 6 bases from J, the gap between germline ends came to 11 bases. CDR3 size: 12 residues. The CDR3 nucleotides read TGTGCCAGCAGCGTCGGGACACCCGAGCAGTACTTC. This translates into CASSVGTPEQYF.

The chain employs TRBV7-9 and TRBJ2-2; 9 bases match TRBD1. The CDR3 is 16 amino acids. Germline trimming cut 5 bases from V and 0 bases from J; bases unmatched to any gene: 4. CDR1 is SEHNR and CDR2 is FQNEAQ in the germline V gene (reference sequence). The CDR3 reads CASSGRQGANTGELFF. DNA of the CDR3: TGTGCCAGCAGCGGCAGACAGGGGGCGAACACCGGGGAGCTGTTTTTT. Full variable domain (outside the CDR3, taken from reference TRBV7-9 and TRBJ2-2): DTGVSQNPRHKITKRGQNVTFRCDPISEHNRLYWYRQTLGQGPEFLTYFQNEAQLEKSRLLSDRFSAERPKGSFSTLEIQRTEQGDSAMYLCASSGRQGANTGELFFGEGSRLTVL.

The chain links TRBV4-2 to TRBJ2-7; D could derive from TRBD1 or TRBD2 (5 bases each). This CDR3 contains 15 residues. Trimming removed 5 bases at V and 2 bases at J, with 16 bases between. The V gene's germline CDR1 is LGHNA and CDR2 YNFKEQ. CDR3 sequence (DNA): TGTGCCAGCAGCATTCCTGGGACGGGTCCCTACGAGCAGTACTTC. Translated: CASSIPGTGPYEQYF.

The gene calls are TRBV5-1 and TRBJ2-1; possible D gene TRBD2, 6 bases. This CDR3 is 17 amino acids long. Germline CDR1 and CDR2: SGHRS and YFSETQ. Trimming pared 4 bases from V and 7 bases from J, leaving 24 bases between. The CDR3 bases are TGCGCCAGCAGCGTCATCTCCGGGACTTTTGTACAAAATGAGCAGTTCTTC. Residues: CASSVISGTFVQNEQFF.

V usage is TRBV10-3 and J usage is TRBJ2-7; a possible D gene is TRBD1 (5 bases). Germline values: CDR1 ENHRY, CDR2 SYGVKD. V shed 0 bases and J shed 5 bases, with 11 bases lying between them. The CDR3 consists of 14 residues. The CDR3 reads CAISESRQGHEQYF. DNA for the CDR3: TGTGCCATCAGTGAGTCCCGGCAGGGCCACGAGCAGTACTTC.

This clonotype appeared many times. The genes are TRBV29-1 and TRBJ2-5; 8 nucleotides align to TRBD1. This CDR3 has 18 residues. Looked up from germline, CDR1 is SQVTM and CDR2 is ANQGSEA. Trimming at V came to 2 bases and at J to 0 bases, leaving 14 bases not matched to a gene. CDR3 coding DNA: TGCAGCGTTGAAAAAGGAGGGACAGGCAGCACGTACCAAGAGACCCAGTACTTC. Its translation: CSVEKGGTGSTYQETQYF.

This clonotype was detected only a few times. This chain connects TRBV20-1 to TRBJ2-1; D ambiguous. This CDR3 spans 17 amino acids. Trimming shortened V by 3 bases and J by 9 bases, and 27 bases separated the two germline ends. Germline CDR1 is DFQATT and CDR2 is SNEGSKA (reference sequence). The CDR3 DNA reads as TGCAGTGCTAGTTCCCCCCTAACCGGGTCTATAACCTCTGAGCAGTTCTTC. It is translated as CSASSPLTGSITSEQFF.

This chain joins TRBV28 and TRBJ2-7; a possible D gene is TRBD2 (6 bases). V lost 3 bases to trimming and J lost 3 bases, with 18 bases between them. CDR1 is MDHEN, CDR2 SYDVKM, per germline. The CDR3 length is 16 residues. The CDR3 coding sequence is TGTGCCAGCAGTTTCGCGCGGGGCGGAGGACTCTACGAGCAGTACTTC. Translating it yields CASSFARGGGLYEQYF. Together with reference TRBV28 and TRBJ2-7, the CDR3 gives the full variable domain: DVKVTQSSRYLVKRTGEKVFLECVQDMDHENMFWYRQDPGLGLRLIYFSYDVKMKEKGDIPEGYSVSREKKERFSLILESASTNQTSMYLCASSFARGGGLYEQYFGPGTRLTVT.

The chain uses TRBV7-6 and TRBJ2-1; 9 nucleotides line up with TRBD2. V lost 2 bases to trimming and J lost 5 bases; unmatched junction nucleotides: 7. Germline V CDR1 and CDR2: SGHVS, FNYEAQ. The CDR3 has 16 amino acids. CDR3 sequence: CASSLSAGGQDNEQFF. As DNA, the CDR3 is TGTGCCAGCAGCTTATCGGCGGGGGGGCAGGACAATGAGCAGTTCTTC. The entire variable domain, with the rest obtained from reference TRBV7-6 and TRBJ2-1, is as follows: GAGVSQSPRYKVTKRGQDVALRCDPISGHVSLYWYRQALGQGPEFLTYFNYEAQQDKSGLPNDRFSAERPEGSISTLTIQRTEQRDSAMYRCASSLSAGGQDNEQFFGPGTRLTVL.